A selection of T cell receptor beta chains follows, all from one sample in a study of shared clonotypes between healthy human individuals. The method was immunoSEQ multiplex PCR; TCRdb's version includes in-frame clones alone and lacks a portion of them. The table has more than 2 million clones, 95% seen once; the top ten hold 0.13%. Sequencing was performed on naive CD4+ T cells sorted from blood. The receptors were gathered from a man between 18 and 29 years old in good health. CDR3s include the opening cysteine and the closing phenylalanine or tryptophan. The D gene is left open where the match is weak. Only part of the rows carry a size: once, few, many, or a class if the clone is expanded.

TRBJ1-6 | NA | NA | TRBV5-1 | CASSLVEGGYNSPLHF | TGCGCCAGCAGCTTGGTGGAGGGGGGCTATAATTCACCCCTCCACTTT
TRBJ1-1 | NA | TRBD1 | TRBV18 | CASSGQGPNTEAFF | TGTGCCAGCTCTGGACAGGGGCCGAACACTGAAGCTTTCTTT
TRBJ1-6 | once | NA | TRBV2 | CASSAPGTNSPLHF | TGTGCCAGCAGCGCTCCGGGAACTAATTCACCCCTCCACTTT
TRBJ2-1 | NA | NA | TRBV10-1 | CASSDYNEQFF | TGCGCCAGCAGTGATTACAATGAGCAGTTCTTC
TRBJ2-1 | NA | TRBD1 | TRBV7-9 | CASSLMSGTGRYNEQFF | TGTGCCAGCAGCTTAATGTCCGGGACAGGCCGCTACAATGAGCAGTTCTTC
TRBJ2-5 | NA | NA | TRBV6-1 | CASSEENRGGETQYF | TGTGCCAGCAGTGAAGAGAATCGGGGAGGAGAGACCCAGTACTTC
TRBJ1-5 | NA | NA | TRBV30 | CAWSPGNQPQHF | TGTGCCTGGAGTCCGGGGAATCAGCCCCAGCATTTT
TRBJ1-1 | NA | NA | TRBV6-6 | CASSYSKRKNTEAFF | TGTGCCAGCAGTTACTCGAAACGGAAGAACACTGAAGCTTTCTTT
TRBJ2-1 | NA | NA | TRBV6-4 | CASSKVPGVYNEQFF | TGTGCCAGCAGTAAGGTCCCAGGCGTTTACAATGAGCAGTTCTTC
TRBJ1-2 | NA | NA | TRBV6-1 | CASSAPGTPEVYTF | TGTGCCAGCAGTGCCCCCGGGACGCCGGAGGTCTACACCTTC
TRBJ2-1 | NA | TRBD1 | TRBV18 | CASSGDRGAEQFF | TGTGCCAGTTCCGGAGACAGGGGGGCTGAGCAGTTCTTC
TRBJ2-7 | NA | NA | TRBV18 | CASSPPLRSGNEQYF | TGTGCCAGCTCACCACCGCTTCGTTCGGGAAACGAGCAGTACTTC
TRBJ2-5 | NA | NA | TRBV10-3 | CAIKSTRAPQETQYF | TGTGCCATCAAATCTACCCGGGCTCCCCAAGAGACCCAGTACTTC
TRBJ1-1 | once | NA | TRBV30 | CAWSTGMNTEAFF | TGTGCCTGGAGCACGGGGATGAACACTGAAGCTTTCTTT
TRBJ1-1 | NA | NA | TRBV7-2 | CASSLVGLGPTEAFF | TGTGCCAGCAGCTTAGTAGGGCTGGGGCCCACTGAAGCTTTCTTT
TRBJ1-6 | NA | TRBD1 | TRBV2 | CASSGGQGSNSPLHF | TGTGCCAGCAGTGGGGGACAGGGGTCTAATTCACCCCTCCACTTT
TRBJ2-1 | NA | NA | TRBV11-3 | CASSFRGFQYNEQFF | TGTGCCAGCAGCTTCCGGGGTTTTCAGTACAATGAGCAGTTCTTC
TRBJ1-4 | NA | TRBD1 | TRBV5-1 | CASREQGAGEKLFF | TGCGCCAGCAGGGAACAGGGGGCTGGGGAAAAACTGTTTTTT
TRBJ2-1 | NA | NA | TRBV7-2 | CASSGRTVLGDEQFF | TGTGCCAGCAGCGGACGGACAGTTTTGGGCGATGAGCAGTTCTTC
TRBJ2-2 | NA | NA | TRBV5-1 | CASSWDGTGELFF | TGCGCCAGCAGCTGGGACGGGACCGGGGAGCTGTTTTTT
TRBJ2-7 | few | TRBD2 | TRBV19 | CASRPSGGYEQYF | TGTGCCAGTAGACCTAGCGGGGGCTACGAGCAGTACTTC
TRBJ1-5 | NA | NA | TRBV5-6 | CASNMRTLVDQPQHF | TGTGCCAGCAACATGAGGACATTAGTGGATCAGCCCCAGCATTTT
TRBJ1-1 | NA | NA | TRBV6-1 | CASSEARGGTEAFF | TGTGCCAGCAGTGAAGCTAGGGGGGGCACTGAAGCTTTCTTT
TRBJ2-7 | NA | NA | TRBV7-9 | CASSQGRSYEQYF | TGTGCCAGCAGCCAAGGCCGCAGTTACGAGCAGTACTTC
TRBJ1-2 | once | TRBD1 | TRBV5-1 | CASSLGTGMEYYGYTF | TGCGCCAGCAGCTTGGGGACAGGGATGGAGTACTATGGCTACACCTTC
TRBJ1-5 | NA | TRBD1 | TRBV6-1 | CASSEFVQTGNQPQHF | TGTGCCAGCAGTGAATTCGTTCAGACAGGGAATCAGCCCCAGCATTTT
TRBJ1-2 | NA | NA | TRBV4-3 | CASSQEWFRDNYYHGYTF | TGCGCCAGCAGCCAAGAGTGGTTTCGGGACAACTACTACCATGGCTACACCTTC
TRBJ1-6 | NA | TRBD1 | TRBV5-1 | CASSQRDRGNSPLHF | TGCGCCAGCAGCCAAAGGGACAGGGGAAATTCACCCCTCCACTTT
TRBJ2-3 | NA | TRBD2 | TRBV9 | CASSVEAGGSKRTDTQYF | TGTGCCAGCAGCGTAGAAGCGGGAGGGTCAAAACGCACAGATACGCAGTATTTT
TRBJ2-7 | NA | TRBD2 | TRBV5-1 | CASSLSGTSVSYEQYF | TGCGCCAGCAGCTTGTCCGGGACTAGCGTTTCCTACGAGCAGTACTTC
TRBJ2-1 | NA | NA | TRBV18 | CASSQFRGNEQFF | TGTGCCAGCTCACAATTCAGGGGCAATGAGCAGTTCTTC
TRBJ1-4 | NA | NA | TRBV5-1 | CASSFGQGLEKLFF | TGCGCCAGCAGCTTTGGCCAGGGGTTGGAAAAACTGTTTTTT
TRBJ2-7 | NA | TRBD2 | TRBV4-1 | CASSHPGTSQYEQYF | TGCGCCAGCAGCCACCCCGGGACTAGCCAATACGAGCAGTACTTC
TRBJ2-2 | NA | NA | TRBV5-1 | CASSLATANTGELFF | TGCGCCAGCAGCTTGGCGACAGCGAACACCGGGGAGCTGTTTTTT
TRBJ2-3 | NA | TRBD2 | TRBV7-2 | CASSSRLAGLFRTDTQYF | TGTGCCAGCAGCTCCCGACTAGCGGGGTTATTCCGCACAGATACGCAGTATTTT
TRBJ1-1 | few | NA | TRBV6-5 | CASRFTGNTEAFF | TGTGCCAGCAGGTTTACAGGGAACACTGAAGCTTTCTTT
TRBJ2-3 | NA | TRBD2 | TRBV5-4 | CASSSKGSSGDTQYF | TGTGCCAGCAGCTCTAAGGGTTCTAGCGGGGATACGCAGTATTTT
TRBJ1-2 | once | TRBD1 | TRBV12-5 | CASGWAPGTGGGSGYTF | TGTGCTAGTGGGTGGGCCCCGGGGACAGGGGGTGGTAGTGGCTACACCTTC
TRBJ2-7 | NA | NA | TRBV30 | CAWNLGSGEQYF | TGTGCCTGGAATCTCGGGAGCGGGGAGCAGTACTTC
TRBJ1-5 | NA | NA | TRBV30 | CAWSVEGNQPQHF | TGTGCCTGGAGTGTGGAAGGCAATCAGCCCCAGCATTTT
TRBJ1-2 | NA | NA | TRBV4-1 | CASSPLGVYGYTF | TGCGCCAGCAGCCCCCTCGGGGTCTATGGCTACACCTTC